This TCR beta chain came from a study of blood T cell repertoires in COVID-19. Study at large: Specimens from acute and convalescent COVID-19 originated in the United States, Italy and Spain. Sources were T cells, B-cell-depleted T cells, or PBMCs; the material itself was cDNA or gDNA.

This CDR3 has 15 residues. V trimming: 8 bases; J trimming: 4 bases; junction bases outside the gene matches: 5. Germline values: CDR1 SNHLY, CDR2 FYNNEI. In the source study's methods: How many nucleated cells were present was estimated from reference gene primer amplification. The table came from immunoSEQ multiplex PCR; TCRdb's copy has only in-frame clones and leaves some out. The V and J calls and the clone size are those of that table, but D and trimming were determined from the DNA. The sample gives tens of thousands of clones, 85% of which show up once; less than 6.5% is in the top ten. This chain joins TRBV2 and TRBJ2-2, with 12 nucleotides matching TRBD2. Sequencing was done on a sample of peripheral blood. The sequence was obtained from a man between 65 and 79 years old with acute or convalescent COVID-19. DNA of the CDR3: TGTGCCAGCGGTGGACTAGCGGGGAGCACCGGGGAGCTGTTTTTT. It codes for CASGGLAGSTGELFF.